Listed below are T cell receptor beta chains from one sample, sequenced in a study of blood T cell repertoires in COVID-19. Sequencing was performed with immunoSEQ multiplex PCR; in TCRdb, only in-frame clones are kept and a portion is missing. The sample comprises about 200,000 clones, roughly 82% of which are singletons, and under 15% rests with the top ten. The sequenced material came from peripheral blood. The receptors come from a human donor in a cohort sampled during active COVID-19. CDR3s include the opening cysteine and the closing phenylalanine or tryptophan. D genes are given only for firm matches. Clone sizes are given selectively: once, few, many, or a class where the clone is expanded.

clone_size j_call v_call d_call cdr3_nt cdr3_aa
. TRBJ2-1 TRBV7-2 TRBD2 TGTGCCAGCAGCTTAGATTACGGGTTCAGCGGGGGAAGCTATGAGCAGTTCTTC CASSLDYGFSGGSYEQFF
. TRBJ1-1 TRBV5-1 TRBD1 TGCGCCAGCAGCTCCAGACAGGGTTTGGGGAGCACTGAAGCTTTCTTT CASSSRQGLGSTEAFF
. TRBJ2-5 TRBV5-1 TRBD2 TGCGCCAGCAGCCCGCCCCGGGTAGCGGGAGTTGGGGAGACCCAGTACTTC CASSPPRVAGVGETQYF
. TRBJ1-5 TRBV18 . TGTGCCAGCTCACACGCACGGGTTCAGCCCCAGCATTTT CASSHARVQPQHF
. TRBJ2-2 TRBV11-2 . TGTGCCAGCAGCCCAGGGAGGGGGGCAGGAACGAACACCGGGGAGCTGTTTTTT CASSPGRGAGTNTGELFF
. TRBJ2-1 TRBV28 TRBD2 TGTGCCAGCAGTTCCGGACTAGCGGGAGAGTTTGACAATGAGCAGTTCTTC CASSSGLAGEFDNEQFF
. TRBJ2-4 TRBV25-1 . TGTGCCAGCAGTATACAGGGTGTTCAGTACTTC CASSIQGVQYF
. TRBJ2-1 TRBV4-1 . TGCGCCAGCAGCCCAATATCAACCTATCTTGAGCAGTTCTTC CASSPISTYLEQFF
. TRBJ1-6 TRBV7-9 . TGTGCCAGCAGCTTACTGGAGACGGGGAATTCACCCCTCCACTTT CASSLLETGNSPLHF
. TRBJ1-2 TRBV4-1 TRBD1 TGCGCCAGCAGCCAGTCCAAAGAAGGGGGCGCCTATGGCTACACCTTC CASSQSKEGGAYGYTF
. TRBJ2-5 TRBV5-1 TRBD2 TGCGCCAGCAGCCCAGGGACTAGCGGCAGAAGCCAGTACTTC CASSPGTSGRSQYF
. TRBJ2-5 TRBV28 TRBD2 TGTGCCAGCAGTTTTCACCTAGCGGGAGAGAAGACCCAGTACTTC CASSFHLAGEKTQYF
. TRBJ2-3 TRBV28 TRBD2 TGTGCCAGCAGCTGGGCTAGCGGCTTCACAGATACGCAGTATTTT CASSWASGFTDTQYF
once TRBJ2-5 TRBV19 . TGTGCCAGTAGTTTGTGGGGCATGGGTGAGACCCAGTACTTC CASSLWGMGETQYF
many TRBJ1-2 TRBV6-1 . TGTGCCAGCAGTGAGGACAGTTTGCGCGGCTATGGCTACACCTTC CASSEDSLRGYGYTF
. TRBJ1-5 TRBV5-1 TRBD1 TGCGCCAGCAGCTTGGGGGACAGCAACAATCAGCCCCAGCATTTT CASSLGDSNNQPQHF
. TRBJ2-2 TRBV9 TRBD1 TGTGCCAGCAGAGAAACCGGGACAGGGAACACCGGGGAGCTGTTTTTT CASRETGTGNTGELFF
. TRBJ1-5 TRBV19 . TGTGCCAGTAGTATAGGTATGCAGCCCCAGCATTTT CASSIGMQPQHF
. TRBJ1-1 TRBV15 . TGTGCCACCAGCAGAGCGGCAGGGCAAATCACCGAAGCTTTCTTT CATSRAAGQITEAFF
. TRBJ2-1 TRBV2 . TGTGCCAGCAGTGAACGCTCCTACAATGAGCAGTTCTTC CASSERSYNEQFF
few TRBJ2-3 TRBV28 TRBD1 TGTGCCAGCCCCCCCCGACAGGGCGAGGAGATCTCCATTAGCACAGATACGCAGTATTTT CASPPRQGEEISISTDTQYF
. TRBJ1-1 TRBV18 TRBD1 TGTGCCAGCTCACCGCAGACAGGGGAGAACACTGAAGCTTTCTTT CASSPQTGENTEAFF
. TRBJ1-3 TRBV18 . TGTGCCAGCTCACCCCCGGGATACCACTCTGGAAACACCATATATTTT CASSPPGYHSGNTIYF
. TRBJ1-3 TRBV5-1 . TGCGCCAGCAGCCAATCCCCAACTGTCACTGGAAACACCATATATTTT CASSQSPTVTGNTIYF
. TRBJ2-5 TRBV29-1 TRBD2 TGCAGCGTCCGAAGGGGAGGGAGGACCCAAGAGACCCAGTACTTC CSVRRGGRTQETQYF
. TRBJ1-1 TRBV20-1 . TGCAGTGCTAGTAAGGTCCGGGACACTGAAGCTTTCTTT CSASKVRDTEAFF
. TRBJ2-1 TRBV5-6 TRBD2 TGTGCCAGCAGCTTGGCGAGCGGGAGGGCCCGCGCCGTCAATGAGCAGTTCTTC CASSLASGRARAVNEQFF
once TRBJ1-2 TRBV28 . TGTGCCAGCAGTCGAGACAGGAACTATGGCTACACCTTC CASSRDRNYGYTF
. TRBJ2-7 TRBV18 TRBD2 TGTGCCAGCTCACCCCGGGAGGGGGAGTCCTACGAGCAGTACTTC CASSPREGESYEQYF
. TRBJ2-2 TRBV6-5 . TGTGCCAGCAGCCATTCACAGGGAGTGCCCGGGGAGCTGTTTTTT CASSHSQGVPGELFF
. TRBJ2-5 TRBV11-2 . TGTGCCAGCAGCTTAGACTTCCAAGAGACCCAGTACTTC CASSLDFQETQYF
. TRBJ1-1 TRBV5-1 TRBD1 TGCGCCAGCAGGGGACAGCGTGAAGCTTTCTTT CASRGQREAFF
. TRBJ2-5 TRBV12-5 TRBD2 TGTGCTAGTGGAATAGCGGGAGGAGAGAGAGAGACCCAGTACTTC CASGIAGGERETQYF
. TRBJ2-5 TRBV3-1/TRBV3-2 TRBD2 TGTGCCAGCAGCCTACCAAGCGGGAGGGATTTGGAGACCCAGTACTTC CASSLPSGRDLETQYF
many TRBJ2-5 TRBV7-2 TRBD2 TGTGCCAGCAGCCCGGGACTAGCGGGAGAGGTGACCCAGTACTTC CASSPGLAGEVTQYF
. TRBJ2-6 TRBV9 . TGTGCCAGCAACCGAGGGTTTGGGGCCAACGTCCTGACTTTC CASNRGFGANVLTF
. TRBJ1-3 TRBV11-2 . TGTGCCAGCAGCTTCGCGGCAGGGGCGTCTGGAAACACCATATATTTT CASSFAAGASGNTIYF
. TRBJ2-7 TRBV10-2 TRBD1 TGCGCCAGCAGCCCCCGGTACAGGGGGCTCAAAAAAACCTACGAGCAGTACTTC CASSPRYRGLKKTYEQYF
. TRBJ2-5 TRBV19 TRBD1 TGTGCCAGTAGTGCAGGGACAGGGGTTAAAGAGACCCAGTACTTC CASSAGTGVKETQYF
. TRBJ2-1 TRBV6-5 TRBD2 TGTGCCAGCAGTTCCCAAGGACTAGCAGCCAATGAGCAGTTCTTC CASSSQGLAANEQFF
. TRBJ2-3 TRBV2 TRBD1 TGTGCCAGCAGTGAAGGGACAGGGGGCGAGGATACGCAGTATTTT CASSEGTGGEDTQYF
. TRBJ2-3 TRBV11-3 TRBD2 TGTGCCAGCAGCTCCGGACTAGCGGGAGGGGGAGATACGCAGTATTTT CASSSGLAGGGDTQYF
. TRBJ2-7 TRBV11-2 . TGTGCCAGCAGCTTCTCCCGTCACCCGAGCTCCTACGAGCAGTACTTC CASSFSRHPSSYEQYF
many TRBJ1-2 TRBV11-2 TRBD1 TGTGCCAGCAGCTGGACCCAGGGGGCGCGGGCTAACTATGGCTACACCTTC CASSWTQGARANYGYTF
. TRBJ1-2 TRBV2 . TGTGCCAGCAGCAATCCCGCGCCGGGACACATTAACTATGGCTACACCTTC CASSNPAPGHINYGYTF
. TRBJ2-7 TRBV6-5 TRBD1 TGTGCCAGCTCGACAGGGCTGCAGCAGTACTTC CASSTGLQQYF
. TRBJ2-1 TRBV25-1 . TGTGCCAGCAGTGACTCCCGAGTTTACAATGAGCAGTTCTTC CASSDSRVYNEQFF
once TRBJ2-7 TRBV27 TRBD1 TGTGCCAGCAGTTTATATCCCCCCCGGACAGGGAGCTCCTACGAGCAGTACTTC CASSLYPPRTGSSYEQYF
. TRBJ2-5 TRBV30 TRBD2 TGTGCCCAAAGCGGGGGAGGGGAGACCCAGTACTTC CAQSGGGETQYF
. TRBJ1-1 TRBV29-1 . TGCAGCGTTGAACGTAAACAGAACCTTGAAGCTTTCTTT CSVERKQNLEAFF
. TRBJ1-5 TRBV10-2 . TGCGCCAGCAGTGAGTCGGGGCCCAGCAATCAGCCCCAGCATTTT CASSESGPSNQPQHF
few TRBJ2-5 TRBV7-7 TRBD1 TGTGCCAGCAGCTCGACCGGGACAGGGAGCGAGACCCAGTACTTC CASSSTGTGSETQYF
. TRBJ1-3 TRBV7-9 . TGTGCCAGCAGCTTAGAGGGGATCTACACCATATATTTT CASSLEGIYTIYF
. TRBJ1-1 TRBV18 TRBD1 TGTGCCAGCTCACCGGGACAGGGGGCAACCACTGAAGCTTTCTTT CASSPGQGATTEAFF
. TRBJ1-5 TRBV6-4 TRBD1 TGTGCCAGGTCCGGGACAGGGGCCTTAGATAGCAATCAGCCCCAGCATTTT CARSGTGALDSNQPQHF
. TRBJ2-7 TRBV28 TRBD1 TGTGCCAGCAGTACGGGACAGAGCTACGAGCAGTACTTC CASSTGQSYEQYF
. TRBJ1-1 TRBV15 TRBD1 TGTGCCACCAGCAAAGGGGGGACAGGGTACACTGAAGCTTTCTTT CATSKGGTGYTEAFF
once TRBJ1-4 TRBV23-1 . TGCGCCAGCAGTCAATCCATCGGGGAACTGTTTTTT CASSQSIGELFF
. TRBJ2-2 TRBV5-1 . TGCGCCAGCAGCCCTCGGGGAGGCGGGGAGCTGTTTTTT CASSPRGGGELFF
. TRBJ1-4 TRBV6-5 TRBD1 TGTGCCGTCGGGACAGGGGGATCTAATGAAAAACTGTTTTTT CAVGTGGSNEKLFF